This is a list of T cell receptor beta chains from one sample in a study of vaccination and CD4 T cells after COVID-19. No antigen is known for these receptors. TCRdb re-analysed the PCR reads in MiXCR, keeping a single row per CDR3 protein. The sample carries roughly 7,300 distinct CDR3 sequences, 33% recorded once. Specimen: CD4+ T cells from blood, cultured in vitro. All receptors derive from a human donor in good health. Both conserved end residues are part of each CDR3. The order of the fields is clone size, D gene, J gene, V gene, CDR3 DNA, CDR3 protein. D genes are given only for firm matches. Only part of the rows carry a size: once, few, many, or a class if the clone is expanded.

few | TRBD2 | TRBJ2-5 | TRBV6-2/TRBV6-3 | TGTGCCAGCAGTTACCGGGGGGGGGAGACCCAGTACTTC | CASSYRGGETQYF
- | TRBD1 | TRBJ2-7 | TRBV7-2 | TGTGCCAGCAGCTTATCTAGGGGGCCCGACGAGCAGTACTTC | CASSLSRGPDEQYF
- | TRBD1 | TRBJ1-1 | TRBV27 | TGTGCCAGCGGAAGATGGGACAGGGCGAACACTGAAGCTTTCTTT | CASGRWDRANTEAFF
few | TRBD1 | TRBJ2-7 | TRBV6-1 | TGTGCCAGCAGTGAAGGGGACAGCTCCTACGAGCAGTACTTC | CASSEGDSSYEQYF
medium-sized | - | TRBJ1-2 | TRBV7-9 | TGTGCCAGCAGCTTAGGAGGAGCAGGGGGCTACACCTTC | CASSLGGAGGYTF
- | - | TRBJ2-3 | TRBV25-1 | TGTGCCAGCAGTGGGGTGGACTCGAATACGCAGTATTTT | CASSGVDSNTQYF
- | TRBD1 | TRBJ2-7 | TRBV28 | TGTGCCAGCAGTGCTGGACAGGGAGCCCCCTACGAGCAGTACTTC | CASSAGQGAPYEQYF
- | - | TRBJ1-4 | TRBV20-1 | TGCAGTGCTAGAGGCCGACAGGAGGATGAAAAACTGTTTTTT | CSARGRQEDEKLFF
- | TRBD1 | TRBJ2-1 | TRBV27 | TGTGCCAGCAGTTTGCCGGGACAGGGGGCGGGGGAGCAGTTCTTC | CASSLPGQGAGEQFF
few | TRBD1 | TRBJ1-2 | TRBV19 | TGTGCCAGTAGTAGGGGACAGGGTAATGGCTACACCTTC | CASSRGQGNGYTF